The clone carrying this T cell receptor (beta chain) is termed medium-sized. This sample is drawn from a study of spatial heterogeneity in lung cancer. Looking at the study overall: The study consistently detected more beta-chain than alpha-chain sequences.

Time point noted: sample taken at primary tumor resection. The input material, whole RNA from tumor, nontumor lung or frozen PBMC, was sequenced unsorted. Samples were obtained from approximately 76 donors, all untreated early-stage non-small cell lung cancer patients. Single TCR cDNA molecules each had their own unique molecular identifier. TCRdb reprocessed the 5' RACE reads via MiXCR and lists one record per CDR3 protein. Of around 4,000 distinct CDR3 sequences in the sample, about 20% were seen once. The clonotype originates from a female donor with early-stage non-small cell lung cancer. The material sequenced was normal lung tissue next to the tumor, taken at surgery.

CDR3 region: CSAKDARIPQETQYF. The CDR3 DNA reads TGCAGTGCTAAAGACGCCCGAATACCCCAAGAGACCCAGTACTTC. The chain couples TRBV20-1 to TRBJ2-5, with D uncertain. The CDR3 totals 15 residues. V dropped 4 bases and J dropped 1 base, with 16 bases sitting between them. Looked up from germline, CDR1 is DFQATT and CDR2 is SNEGSKA (reference sequence).